The sequence of this T cell receptor beta chain was determined in a study of cytomegalovirus exposure and HLA in healthy donors. Study information: Per a later analysis, the roughly 690 first-cohort and some 110 validation repertoires shared one platform.

The repertoire was sequenced with immunoSEQ multiplex PCR; TCRdb's copy has only in-frame clones and lacks some. The sample has about 78,000 clones; 90% to 97% are singletons. The ends were cut back, 10 bases at V and 5 bases at J, with 11 bases in the middle. Germline V gene sequence: CDR1 MGHDK, CDR2 SYGVNS. The CDR3 runs to 11 residues. The origin of this receptor is a man between 18 and 35 years old in good health and CMV-seropositive. The chain joins TRBV25-1 to TRBJ2-5; unclear D gene. The sample comprised PBMCs. The CDR3 DNA sequence: TGTGCCATCCATAACGGGGAGACCCAGTACTTC. It specifies CAIHNGETQYF.